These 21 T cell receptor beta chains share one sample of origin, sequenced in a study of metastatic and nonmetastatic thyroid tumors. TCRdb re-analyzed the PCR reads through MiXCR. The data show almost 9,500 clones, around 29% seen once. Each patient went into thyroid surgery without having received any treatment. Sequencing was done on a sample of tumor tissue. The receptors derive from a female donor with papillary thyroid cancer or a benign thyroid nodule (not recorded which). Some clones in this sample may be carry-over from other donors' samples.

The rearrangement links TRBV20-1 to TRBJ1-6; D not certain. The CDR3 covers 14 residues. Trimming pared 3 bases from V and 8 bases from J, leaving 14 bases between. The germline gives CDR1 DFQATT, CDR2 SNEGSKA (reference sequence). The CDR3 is CSARRVGDDSPLHF. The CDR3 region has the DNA TGCAGTGCTAGGAGGGTGGGAGATGATTCACCCCTCCACTTT.

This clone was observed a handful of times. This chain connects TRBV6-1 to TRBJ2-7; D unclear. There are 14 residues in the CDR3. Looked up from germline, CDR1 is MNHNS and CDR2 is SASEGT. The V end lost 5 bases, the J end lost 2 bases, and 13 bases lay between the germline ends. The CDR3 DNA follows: TGTGCCAGCAGTCCCCGGTCCCCACCCTACGAGCAGTACTTC. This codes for CASSPRSPPYEQYF.

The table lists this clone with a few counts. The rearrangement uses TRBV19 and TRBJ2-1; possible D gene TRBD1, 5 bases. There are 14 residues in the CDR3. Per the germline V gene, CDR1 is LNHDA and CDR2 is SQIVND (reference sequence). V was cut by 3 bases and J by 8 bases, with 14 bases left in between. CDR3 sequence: CASSILTQGYEQFF. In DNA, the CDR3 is TGTGCCAGTAGTATTTTGACCCAGGGCTATGAGCAGTTCTTC.

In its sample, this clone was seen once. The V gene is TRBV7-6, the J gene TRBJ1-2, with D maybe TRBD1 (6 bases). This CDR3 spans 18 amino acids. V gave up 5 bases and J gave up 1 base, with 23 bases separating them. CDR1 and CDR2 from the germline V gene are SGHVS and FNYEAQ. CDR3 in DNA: TGTGCCAGCAGCCCCGAAGGGGGGGCCCAAAAAAGTAACTATGGCTACACCTTC. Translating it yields CASSPEGGAQKSNYGYTF.

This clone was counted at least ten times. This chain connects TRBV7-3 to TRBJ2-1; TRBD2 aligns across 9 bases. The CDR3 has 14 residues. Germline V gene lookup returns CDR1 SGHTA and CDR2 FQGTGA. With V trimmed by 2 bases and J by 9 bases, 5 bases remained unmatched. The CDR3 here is CASSLGSGGREQFF. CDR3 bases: TGTGCCAGCAGCTTAGGGAGCGGGGGGCGTGAGCAGTTCTTC.

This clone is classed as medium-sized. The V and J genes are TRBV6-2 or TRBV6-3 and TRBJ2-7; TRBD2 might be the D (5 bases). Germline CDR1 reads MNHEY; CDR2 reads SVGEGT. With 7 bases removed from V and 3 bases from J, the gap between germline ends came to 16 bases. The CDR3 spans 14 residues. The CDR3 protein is CASTTDGVLYEQYF. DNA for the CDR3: TGTGCCAGCACCACGGACGGGGTACTCTACGAGCAGTACTTC.

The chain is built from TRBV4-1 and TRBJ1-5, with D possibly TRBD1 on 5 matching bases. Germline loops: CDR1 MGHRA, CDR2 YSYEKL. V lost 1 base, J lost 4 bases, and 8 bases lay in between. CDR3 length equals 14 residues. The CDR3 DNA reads TGCGCCAGCAGCCAAGGACAGCCGAATCAGCCCCAGCATTTT. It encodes CASSQGQPNQPQHF.

The CDR3 loop is CASSYATSGIYEQYF. CDR3 DNA: TGTGCCAGCAGTTACGCGACTAGCGGGATCTACGAGCAGTACTTC. The rearrangement joins TRBV6-2 or TRBV6-3 to TRBJ2-7; 11 bases fit TRBD2. CDR1 is MNHEY and CDR2 is SVGEGT in the germline V gene. The length of the CDR3 is 15 residues. The ends lost 2 bases at V and 3 bases at J; junction bases unmatched: 3.

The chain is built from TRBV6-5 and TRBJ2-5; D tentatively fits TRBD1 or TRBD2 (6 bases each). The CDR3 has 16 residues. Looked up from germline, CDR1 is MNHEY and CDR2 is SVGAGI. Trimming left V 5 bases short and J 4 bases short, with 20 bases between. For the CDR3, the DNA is TGTGCCAGCAGTAAAACGGGAGTACAGGGCGGAGAGACCCAGTACTTC. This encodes CASSKTGVQGGETQYF.

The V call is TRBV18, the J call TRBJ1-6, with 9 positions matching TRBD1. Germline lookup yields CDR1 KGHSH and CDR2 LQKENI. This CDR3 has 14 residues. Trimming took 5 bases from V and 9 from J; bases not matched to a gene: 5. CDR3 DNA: TGTGCCAGCTCAGTGGGACAGGGAGTTTCACCCCTCCACTTT. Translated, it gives CASSVGQGVSPLHF.

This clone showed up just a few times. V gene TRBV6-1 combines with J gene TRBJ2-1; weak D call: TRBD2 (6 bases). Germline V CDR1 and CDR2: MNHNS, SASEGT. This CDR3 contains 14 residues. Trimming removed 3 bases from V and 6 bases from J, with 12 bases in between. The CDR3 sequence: CASSDQTSANEQFF. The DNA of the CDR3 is TGTGCCAGCAGTGACCAGACTAGTGCCAATGAGCAGTTCTTC.

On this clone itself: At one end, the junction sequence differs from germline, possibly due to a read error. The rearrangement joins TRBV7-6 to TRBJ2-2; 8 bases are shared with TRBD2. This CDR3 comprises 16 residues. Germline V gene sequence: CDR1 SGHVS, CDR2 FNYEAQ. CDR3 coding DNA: TGTGCCAGCAGCCCGAGACTAGCGCAGAACACCGGTGAGCTGTTTTTT. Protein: CASSPRLAQNTGELFF. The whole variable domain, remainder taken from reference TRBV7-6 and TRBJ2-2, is GAGVSQSPRYKVTKRGQDVALRCDPISGHVSLYWYRQALGQGPEFLTYFNYEAQQDKSGLPNDRFSAERPEGSISTLTIQRTEQRDSAMYRCASSPRLAQNTGELFFGEGSRLTVL.

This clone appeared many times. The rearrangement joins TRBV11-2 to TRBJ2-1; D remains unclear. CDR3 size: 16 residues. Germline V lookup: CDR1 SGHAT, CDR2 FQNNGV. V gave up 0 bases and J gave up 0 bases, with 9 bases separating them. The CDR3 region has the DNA TGTGCCAGCAGCTTAGAGGGGTCATTCTCCTACAATGAGCAGTTCTTC. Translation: CASSLEGSFSYNEQFF.

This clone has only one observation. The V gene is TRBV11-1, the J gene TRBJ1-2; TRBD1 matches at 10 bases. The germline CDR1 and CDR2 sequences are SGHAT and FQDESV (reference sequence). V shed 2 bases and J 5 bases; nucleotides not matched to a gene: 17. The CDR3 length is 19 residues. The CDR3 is CASSLSGQGYALMLYGYTF. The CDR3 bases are TGTGCCAGCAGCTTATCGGGACAGGGGTACGCCCTTATGCTATATGGCTACACCTTC. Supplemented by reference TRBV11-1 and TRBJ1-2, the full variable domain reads EAEVAQSPRYKITEKSQAVAFWCDPISGHATLYWYRQILGQGPELLVQFQDESVVDDSQLPKDRFSAERLKGVDSTLKIQPAELGDSAMYLCASSLSGQGYALMLYGYTFGSGTRLTVV.

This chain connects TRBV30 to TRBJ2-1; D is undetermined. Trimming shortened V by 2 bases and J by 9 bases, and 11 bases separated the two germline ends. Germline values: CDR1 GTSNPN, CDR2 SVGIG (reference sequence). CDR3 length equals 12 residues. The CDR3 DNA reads TGTGCCTGGAGTTTCGGGTACGGTGAGCAGTTCTTC. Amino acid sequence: CAWSFGYGEQFF.

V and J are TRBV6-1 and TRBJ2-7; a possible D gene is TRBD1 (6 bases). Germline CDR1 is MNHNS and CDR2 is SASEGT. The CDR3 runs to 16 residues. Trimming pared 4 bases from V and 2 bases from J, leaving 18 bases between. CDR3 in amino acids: CASSALQGLRAYEQYV. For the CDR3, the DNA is TGTGCCAGCAGTGCCCTACAGGGATTACGAGCCTACGAGCAGTACGTC.

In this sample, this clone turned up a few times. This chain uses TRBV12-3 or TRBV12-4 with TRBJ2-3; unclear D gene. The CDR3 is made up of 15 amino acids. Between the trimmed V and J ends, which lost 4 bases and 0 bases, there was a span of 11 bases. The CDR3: CASSYGVTSTDTQYF. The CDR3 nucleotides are TGTGCCAGCAGTTATGGCGTTACCAGCACAGATACGCAGTATTTT.

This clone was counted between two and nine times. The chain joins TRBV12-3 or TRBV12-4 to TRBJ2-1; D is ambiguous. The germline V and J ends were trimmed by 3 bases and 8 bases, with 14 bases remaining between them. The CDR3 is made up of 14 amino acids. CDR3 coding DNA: TGTGCCAGCAGTTTCACGGTACTGGGGTATGAGCAGTTCTTC. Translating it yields CASSFTVLGYEQFF.

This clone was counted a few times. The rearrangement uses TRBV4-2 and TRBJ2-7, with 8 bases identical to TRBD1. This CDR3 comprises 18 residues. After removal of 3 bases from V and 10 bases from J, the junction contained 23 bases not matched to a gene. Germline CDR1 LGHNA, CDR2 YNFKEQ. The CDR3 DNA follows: TGTGCCAGCAGCCAGGAATTCAGGGTGGGACAGGAGGCCCGCAGTCAGTACTTC. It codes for CASSQEFRVGQEARSQYF.

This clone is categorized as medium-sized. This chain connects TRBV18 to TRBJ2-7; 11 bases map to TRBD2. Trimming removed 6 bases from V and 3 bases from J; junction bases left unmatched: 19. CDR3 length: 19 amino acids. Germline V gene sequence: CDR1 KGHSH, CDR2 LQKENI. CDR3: CASSPTGGGTSGSRYEQYF. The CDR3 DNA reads TGTGCCAGCTCCCCTACAGGGGGAGGAACTAGCGGGAGTCGCTACGAGCAGTACTTC.

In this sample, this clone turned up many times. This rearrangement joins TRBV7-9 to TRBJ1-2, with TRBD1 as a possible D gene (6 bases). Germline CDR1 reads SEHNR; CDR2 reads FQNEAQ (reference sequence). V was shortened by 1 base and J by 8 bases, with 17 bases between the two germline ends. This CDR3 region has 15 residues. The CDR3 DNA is TGTGCCAGCAGCTTAGGTCTCACAGGGCCTCAGGGCTACACCTTC. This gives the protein CASSLGLTGPQGYTF.